This TCR beta chain was retrieved from a study of blood T cells in healthy people across ages. A second PCR of about 7 to 12 cycles used a sample-barcoded 5' primer and a J-beta primer mix. TCRdb analysed the 5' RACE reads with MiXCR anew, one entry per CDR3 protein. Of approximately 810,000 distinct CDR3 sequences listed, around 30% are singletons. The germline V gene encodes CDR1 SGHTA and CDR2 FQGNSA. This CDR3 comprises 16 residues. Between the trimmed V and J ends, which lost 2 bases and 5 bases, there was a span of 15 bases. Sequenced sample: blood. J is TRBJ1-4 and V is TRBV7-2; the D gene is possibly TRBD1 (6 bases). The TCR originated in a woman aged 80 or older in good health. CDR3 DNA: TGTGCCAGCAGCTTATTAGGAGGGACATCGAATGAAAAACTGTTTTTT. As protein: CASSLLGGTSNEKLFF.